This T cell receptor (beta chain) came from a study of blood T cells in healthy people across ages. Findings and caveats of the study: PBMC samples, being unsorted, prevented any conclusive comparison of naive and antigen-experienced cells. From one million sequenced T cells, diversity estimates were lower bounds.

Trimming at V came to 4 bases and at J to 3 bases, leaving 8 bases not matched to a gene. The CDR3 runs to 16 residues. Germline CDR1 LNHNV, CDR2 YYDKDF (reference sequence). A second roughly 7 to 11 cycle PCR used barcoded and J-beta primers. Every cDNA was tagged by a template-switch adaptor with 12 random nucleotides. TCRdb re-called the 5' RACE reads with MiXCR, one entry per CDR3 protein. The sample contains around 1,900,000 distinct CDR3 sequences, 30% to 40% of which appear only once. This clonotype was counted a few times. What it binds is not known. Individuals who donated were healthy Caucasians from Russia aged roughly 6 to 90.

The chain has TRBV15 and TRBJ2-4; 8 bases match TRBD1. This sequence was found in a human donor in good health. Sequences were obtained from blood. The CDR3 protein is CATSILPGGGKNIQYF. CDR3 DNA sequence: TGTGCCACCAGCATACTCCCAGGGGGCGGCAAAAACATTCAGTACTTC.